These T cell receptor beta chains were read from a single sample in a study of OX40 agonist ivuxolimab in advanced cancers. The data were produced by immunoSEQ multiplex PCR, yet TCRdb's version contains in-frame clones alone and is incomplete. The sample carries tens of thousands of clones, roughly four fifths recorded once. Here the sequenced sample was CD4+ or CD8+ T cells sorted from blood, taken in a trial of the OX40 agonist ivuxolimab. Receptors originate from an adult with an advanced solid tumor such as melanoma, head and neck, liver or kidney cancer. CDR3s include the opening cysteine and the closing phenylalanine or tryptophan. A D gene is named only where the DNA matches it firmly. The size entry is marked missing in some rows and otherwise reads once, few, many or a size class.

j_call v_call clone_size d_call cdr3_aa cdr3_nt
TRBJ2-3 TRBV2 NA NA CASSPQSSTDTQYF TGTGCCAGCAGTCCCCAATCTAGCACAGATACGCAGTATTTT
TRBJ2-2 TRBV10-3 NA NA CAITQSPLNTGELFF TGTGCCATCACACAGTCCCCCTTGAACACCGGGGAGCTGTTTTTT
TRBJ2-2 TRBV4-3 NA TRBD2 CASSQDTSGRAGELFF TGCGCCAGCAGCCAAGACACTAGCGGGAGGGCCGGGGAGCTGTTTTTT
TRBJ2-3 TRBV6-6 NA NA CASSYSGEADTQYF TGTGCCAGCAGTTACTCGGGAGAGGCAGATACGCAGTATTTT
TRBJ1-2 TRBV28 NA NA CASKRYGYTF TGTGCCAGCAAACGGTATGGCTACACCTTC
TRBJ1-6 TRBV2 NA NA CASRAGINANSPLHF TGTGCCAGCAGGGCCGGGATTAACGCGAATTCACCCCTCCACTTT
TRBJ2-7 TRBV27 NA NA CASSPRDTYYEQYF TGTGCCAGCAGTCCTCGGGACACCTACTACGAGCAGTACTTC
TRBJ1-5 TRBV14 NA NA CASSQELGDGQPQHF TGTGCCAGCAGCCAGGAGTTGGGGGATGGGCAGCCCCAGCATTTT
TRBJ2-7 TRBV6-5 NA NA CASSRGPTYEQYF TGTGCCAGCTCCCGGGGACCGACCTACGAGCAGTACTTC
TRBJ2-5 TRBV5-1 NA NA CASSLFQGGQETQYF TGCGCCAGCAGCTTGTTTCAAGGGGGCCAAGAGACCCAGTACTTC
TRBJ2-5 TRBV10-1 NA TRBD2 CASSGGTSGEETQYF TGCGCCAGCAGTGGAGGGACTAGCGGGGAAGAGACCCAGTACTTC
TRBJ2-7 TRBV9 medium-sized NA CASSAGPWYEQYF TGTGCCAGCTCGGCAGGGCCATGGTACGAGCAGTACTTC
TRBJ1-5 TRBV18 NA NA CASSPDSNQPQHF TGTGCCAGCTCACCTGACAGCAATCAGCCCCAGCATTTT
TRBJ2-1 TRBV21-1 NA NA CASSTPEGQGYNEQFF TGTGCCAGCAGTACTCCCGAGGGACAGGGATATAATGAGCAGTTCTTC
TRBJ2-2 TRBV25-1 NA TRBD2 CASSVSGRGNTGELFF TGTGCCAGCAGTGTTAGCGGGAGGGGGAACACCGGGGAGCTGTTTTTT
TRBJ2-3 TRBV6-4 NA TRBD1 CASSDVPSGGKDTQYF TGTGCCAGCAGTGATGTCCCTTCAGGGGGCAAAGATACGCAGTATTTT
TRBJ2-1 TRBV4-1 NA TRBD1 CASSPLGTGTNEQFF TGCGCCAGCAGCCCCCTCGGGACAGGGACGAATGAGCAGTTCTTC
TRBJ2-5 TRBV28 NA TRBD2 CASSSRLAGGETQYF TGTGCCAGCAGTTCCCGACTAGCGGGTGGGGAGACCCAGTACTTC
TRBJ1-4 TRBV5-1 once NA CASSSQTGQLNEKLFF TGCGCCAGCAGCTCGCAAACGGGACAACTAAATGAAAAACTGTTTTTT
TRBJ2-3 TRBV4-3 NA TRBD2 CASSPTLIAGVADTQYF TGCGCCAGCAGCCCGACCCTTATAGCGGGAGTGGCAGATACGCAGTATTTT
TRBJ2-7 TRBV29-1 NA TRBD2 CSVILAGGPWEQYF TGCAGCGTTATTCTAGCGGGGGGGCCTTGGGAGCAGTACTTC
TRBJ1-3 TRBV10-3 once NA CAISPQGNRGNTIYF TGTGCCATCAGCCCCCAGGGGAATCGTGGAAACACCATATATTTT
TRBJ1-2 TRBV29-1 NA TRBD1 CSVYRGGGYTF TGCAGCGTTTACAGGGGTGGTGGCTACACCTTC
TRBJ2-1 TRBV19 NA TRBD1 CASSLRTGPRNEQFF TGTGCCAGTAGTCTCCGGACAGGGCCTCGGAATGAGCAGTTCTTC
TRBJ1-1 TRBV7-9 NA NA CASSLEGF TGTGCCAGCAGCTTAGAGGGTTTT
TRBJ1-4 TRBV7-9 few NA CASAPEKLFF TGTGCCAGCGCGCCAGAAAAACTGTTTTTT
TRBJ2-3 TRBV5-4 NA TRBD2 CASSRSPSGSTDTQYF TGTGCCAGCAGCCGATCCCCTAGCGGAAGCACAGATACGCAGTATTTT
TRBJ2-5 TRBV6-1 NA NA CASSEMLGQRETQYF TGTGCCAGCAGTGAAATGTTGGGTCAGAGAGAGACCCAGTACTTC
TRBJ2-6 TRBV5-4 NA NA CASSLWGSGANVLTF TGTGCCAGCAGCTTATGGGGATCTGGGGCCAACGTCCTGACTTTC
TRBJ2-3 TRBV4-3 once TRBD2 CASSPQLAGGPSDTQYF TGCGCCAGCAGCCCTCAACTAGCGGGAGGGCCCTCAGATACGCAGTATTTT
TRBJ1-6 TRBV7-9 few NA CASSFDSVNSPLHF TGTGCCAGCAGCTTTGATAGTGTGAATTCACCCCTCCACTTT
TRBJ2-7 TRBV4-3 NA NA CASSQAGARYEQYF TGCGCCAGCAGCCAAGCGGGAGCTAGGTACGAGCAGTACTTC
TRBJ2-7 TRBV7-2 once TRBD2 CASSISGTSGSGEQYF TGTGCCAGCAGCATTTCCGGGACTAGCGGGAGCGGCGAGCAGTACTTC
TRBJ1-1 TRBV18 few NA CASSPSQGNTEAFF TGTGCCAGCTCACCATCCCAAGGGAACACTGAAGCTTTCTTT
TRBJ2-1 TRBV4-2 NA NA CASSQAGGAYNEQFF TGTGCCAGCAGCCAAGCGGGGGGCGCCTACAATGAGCAGTTCTTC
TRBJ1-2 TRBV27 NA TRBD1 CASSPRTGIYGYTF TGTGCCAGCAGTCCCCGGACAGGGATCTATGGCTACACCTTC
TRBJ1-2 TRBV4-3 NA TRBD1 CASSQPGQGYGYTF TGCGCCAGCAGCCAACCGGGACAGGGATATGGCTACACCTTC
TRBJ1-2 TRBV2 NA NA CASSEARDSYGYTF TGTGCCAGCAGTGAAGCGCGGGATTCTTATGGCTACACCTTC
TRBJ2-1 TRBV6-4 NA TRBD2 CASSDSFGRGGYNEQFF TGTGCCAGCAGTGACTCATTTGGACGGGGGGGCTACAATGAGCAGTTCTTC
TRBJ2-3 TRBV6-5 NA NA CASSYGSGGADTQYF TGTGCCAGCAGTTACGGTTCTGGGGGCGCCGATACGCAGTATTTT
TRBJ1-1 TRBV5-5 NA NA CASSLVLSTEAFF TGTGCCAGCAGCTTGGTACTGAGCACTGAAGCTTTCTTT
TRBJ2-1 TRBV7-8 NA TRBD2 CASSRLAGGYNEQFF TGTGCCAGCAGCCGACTAGCGGGGGGTTACAATGAGCAGTTCTTC
TRBJ2-3 TRBV7-9 NA TRBD1 CASSARGQGTDTQYF TGTGCCAGCAGCGCGCGGGGACAGGGTACAGATACGCAGTATTTT
TRBJ1-6 TRBV7-9 few NA CASSLGSRESPLHF TGTGCCAGCAGCTTAGGCAGTAGAGAATCACCCCTCCACTTT
TRBJ1-1 TRBV7-8 NA NA CASSPPSGFNTEAFF TGTGCCAGCAGCCCACCCTCGGGTTTTAACACTGAAGCTTTCTTT
TRBJ1-2 TRBV27 NA NA CASSLSASYGYTF TGTGCCAGCAGTTTATCGGCATCCTATGGCTACACCTTC
TRBJ2-2 TRBV18 NA NA CASSPPGVPGELFF TGTGCCAGCTCACCACCGGGGGTTCCCGGGGAGCTGTTTTTT
TRBJ2-5 TRBV2 NA NA CASSPIQETQYF TGTGCCAGCAGTCCAATCCAAGAGACCCAGTACTTC
TRBJ2-3 TRBV7-6 NA NA CASSLGQLTSTGTDTQYF TGTGCCAGCAGCTTAGGACAGCTCACGAGCACGGGAACAGATACGCAGTATTTT
TRBJ2-7 TRBV10-3 NA TRBD1 CAISGSGTASEQYF TGTGCCATCAGTGGCTCCGGGACAGCTTCCGAGCAGTACTTC
TRBJ1-1 TRBV2 NA TRBD1 CASSETTGLGTEAFF TGTGCCAGCAGCGAAACGACAGGGTTGGGCACTGAAGCTTTCTTT
TRBJ2-1 TRBV19 NA NA CASSLPREKQQFF TGTGCCAGTAGTCTCCCTCGGGAGAAGCAGCAGTTCTTC
TRBJ2-7 TRBV7-9 NA TRBD2 CASSAGLAGPPSGEQYF TGTGCCAGCAGCGCGGGACTAGCGGGACCGCCTTCGGGCGAGCAGTACTTC
TRBJ1-2 TRBV19 NA NA CASSILARVESYGYTF TGTGCCAGTAGTATACTCGCTAGGGTTGAAAGCTATGGCTACACCTTC
TRBJ2-1 TRBV7-2 NA TRBD2 CASSFVQLAYNEQFF TGTGCCAGCAGCTTTGTGCAACTAGCGTACAATGAGCAGTTCTTC
TRBJ2-4 TRBV7-7 NA NA CASSLGAGDIQYF TGTGCTAGCAGCTTAGGAGCCGGGGACATTCAGTACTTC
TRBJ2-2 TRBV18 NA TRBD2 CASSPGLAGLTGELFF TGTGCCAGCTCCCCGGGACTAGCGGGTCTCACCGGGGAGCTGTTTTTT
TRBJ2-2 TRBV30 NA TRBD2 CAWTHPGGWSDTGELFF TGTGCCTGGACCCACCCGGGGGGATGGAGTGACACCGGGGAGCTGTTTTTT